Reported below is one T cell receptor beta chain. Its antigen is unidentified. The sample originates from a study of cytomegalovirus exposure and HLA in healthy donors. Background on the study: Around 81% of roughly 400 genotyped donors fell in the Caucasian-associated ancestry cluster. Study results and limitations: In a later analysis, TCR beta V- and J-gene trimming was associated with a missense DCLRE1C variant.

Vbeta (60) and Jbeta (13) primers were used in the PCR. Clones were read by immunoSEQ multiplex PCR, and TCRdb kept only the in-frame ones, dropping some. Seen in this sample are 130,000 to 150,000 clones; the ten most common clones hold roughly 3%. V gave up 4 bases and J gave up 2 bases, with 21 bases separating them. CDR3 length: 17 residues. Germline lookup yields CDR1 SGDLS and CDR2 YYNGEE. The TCR originated in a man aged 35-49 years in good health and CMV-seronegative. The chain combines TRBV9 with TRBJ1-2; D ambiguous. The sequencing sample was made of PBMCs. This chain's CDR3 is CASSPPLGHSANYGYTF. CDR3 sequence (DNA): TGTGCCAGCAGCCCACCCCTTGGGCATTCGGCGAACTATGGCTACACCTTC.